Included here is one TCR beta chain sequence, with context. The record originates from a study of blood T cell repertoires in COVID-19. Clones were read by immunoSEQ multiplex PCR, and TCRdb kept only the in-frame ones, dropping some. Counted here are about 23,000 clones, 90% to 95% occurring once; the ten biggest clones make up 4% to 4.5%. CDR3 length: 16 amino acids. Germline V gene sequence: CDR1 KGHSH, CDR2 LQKENI. With 3 bases clipped from V and 5 bases from J, the junction kept 11 bases outside the gene matches. This TCR derives from a woman between 50 and 59 years old with active COVID-19. The chain is built from TRBV18 and TRBJ1-2, with 8 bases fitting TRBD1. Sequencing used peripheral blood. CDR3 sequence reads: CASSPLKGQGTYGYTF. The CDR3 bases are TGTGCCAGCTCACCGTTGAAAGGACAGGGAACGTATGGCTACACCTTC.